These 12 T cell receptor beta chains were sequenced from one sample in a study of CD8 T cells in ankylosing spondylitis. Findings and caveats of the study: A TCR beta motif of about eight highly homologous variants seemed to mark ankylosing spondylitis blood.

No antigen is known for these receptors. Via MiXCR, TCRdb re-called the 5' RACE reads, giving one row per CDR3 protein. The sample lists 500,000 to 550,000 distinct CDR3 sequences, about 12% occurring once. Sequenced: blood, either unsorted or a sorted T cell fraction (not recorded which). The source of these receptors is a male donor with ankylosing spondylitis.

J is TRBJ1-4 and V is TRBV7-9, with 7 bases that match TRBD1. The V segment lost 5 bases and the J segment 10 bases; nucleotides outside the gene matches: 7. Germline V gene data show CDR1 as SEHNR and CDR2 as FQNEAQ (reference sequence). The CDR3 extends over 13 amino acids. CDR3 sequence reads: CASSGGTVGKLFF. In nucleotides, the CDR3 is TGTGCCAGCAGCGGAGGGACAGTCGGAAAACTGTTTTTT.

This chain uses TRBV7-9 with TRBJ2-3; D not certain. V lost 11 bases to trimming and J lost 6 bases, with 12 bases between them. From germline, CDR1 is SEHNR and CDR2 FQNEAQ (reference sequence). The CDR3 runs 11 residues. The CDR3 is CALALTDTQYF. CDR3 sequence (DNA): TGTGCCCTCGCACTTACGGATACGCAGTATTTT.

There are many counts of this clonotype. The gene calls are TRBV5-6 and TRBJ2-1; D is possibly TRBD2 (6 bases). Trimming removed 4 bases from V and 3 bases from J, with 23 bases in between. The germline V gene encodes CDR1 SGHDT and CDR2 YYEEEE. This CDR3 is built from 18 residues. The chain's CDR3 is CASSPLSGREGGYNEQFF. For the CDR3, the DNA is TGTGCCAGCAGCCCCCTGTCGGGGCGGGAAGGAGGCTACAATGAGCAGTTCTTC. Together with reference TRBV5-6 and TRBJ2-1, the CDR3 gives the full variable domain: DAGVTQSPTHLIKTRGQQVTLRCSPKSGHDTVSWYQQALGQGPQFIFQYYEEEERQRGNFPDRFSGHQFPNYSSELNVNALLLGDSALYLCASSPLSGREGGYNEQFFGPGTRLTVL.

The J gene is TRBJ2-1, the V gene TRBV10-3, with D perhaps TRBD1 or TRBD2 (5 bases each). Trimming pared 4 bases from V and 16 bases from J, leaving 14 bases between. Germline V gene sequence: CDR1 ENHRY, CDR2 SYGVKD. The CDR3 totals 11 residues. The CDR3 region is CAISARGDLFF. The CDR3 DNA reads TGTGCCATCAGTGCGAGAGGGGACCTCTTCTTC.

V is TRBV12-3 or TRBV12-4 and J is TRBJ2-1; 12 nucleotides match TRBD2. Trimming cost V 6 bases and J 5 bases; bases outside gene matches: 5. This CDR3 is built from 15 residues. The CDR3 DNA follows: TGTGCCAGCAGAAGACTAGCGGGAGAAGACAATGAGCAGTTCTTC. Protein: CASRRLAGEDNEQFF.

The V and J genes are TRBV5-1 and TRBJ2-7, with TRBD1 matching over 7 bases. The V gene's germline CDR1 is SGHRS and CDR2 YFSETQ. This CDR3 has 13 amino acids. The ends lost 4 bases at V and 2 bases at J; junction bases unmatched: 3. The CDR3 DNA sequence: TGCGCCAGCAGCGCCGGGACAGCCTACGAGCAGTACTTC. Its translation is CASSAGTAYEQYF.

The chain employs TRBV7-8 and TRBJ2-1; 11 nucleotides match TRBD2. The germline gives CDR1 SGHVS, CDR2 FQNEAQ. The CDR3 spans 15 residues. The ends lost 6 bases at V and 5 bases at J; junction bases unmatched: 6. In DNA form, the CDR3 reads TGTGCCAGCAGATCGGGACTAGCGGAGAACAATGAGCAGTTCTTC. This sequence encodes CASRSGLAENNEQFF.

This clonotype was seen ten or more times. The rearrangement uses TRBV29-1 and TRBJ1-1, with D uncertain. The CDR3 is 14 residues long. Trimming shortened V by 6 bases and J by 5 bases, and 19 bases separated the two germline ends. From germline, CDR1 is SQVTM and CDR2 ANQGSEA. Here the CDR3 reads CSVARPLTETEAFF. CDR3 in DNA: TGCAGCGTCGCTAGACCCCTCACCGAGACTGAAGCTTTCTTT.

The rearrangement links TRBV20-1 to TRBJ1-4; no reliable D call. V was shortened by 6 bases and J by 4 bases, with 24 bases between the two germline ends. This CDR3 is built from 17 residues. The germline V gene encodes CDR1 DFQATT and CDR2 SNEGSKA (reference sequence). The CDR3 sequence is CSAKPPGPSMVNEKLFF. As DNA, the CDR3 is TGCAGTGCCAAGCCGCCGGGCCCATCAATGGTTAATGAAAAACTGTTTTTT.

The gene calls are TRBV20-1 and TRBJ1-3; D remains unclear. The germline gives CDR1 DFQATT, CDR2 SNEGSKA (reference sequence). This CDR3 has 13 amino acids. The V end was cut by 7 bases, the J end by 0 bases, with 10 bases between. This CDR3 is CSVLLGSGNTIYF. The CDR3 DNA reads TGCAGTGTTTTATTGGGCTCTGGAAACACCATATATTTT.

The chain joins TRBV11-2 to TRBJ1-2; 9 nucleotides line up with TRBD1. J gave up 3 bases and V 5 bases, and 4 bases lay outside the gene matches. Germline V CDR1 and CDR2: SGHAT, FQNNGV. The CDR3 covers 14 residues. The chain's CDR3 is CASSKGQGDYGYTF. CDR3 sequence (DNA): TGTGCCAGCAGCAAGGGACAGGGAGACTATGGCTACACCTTC.

V usage is TRBV6-1 and J usage is TRBJ2-4; 7 bases are a match to TRBD1. Germline values: CDR1 MNHNS, CDR2 SASEGT. Trimming at V came to 2 bases and at J to 0 bases, leaving 10 bases not matched to a gene. The CDR3 totals 18 residues. The CDR3 coding sequence is TGTGCCAGCAGTGAACGAACGACAGGGCCCCTAGCCAAAAACATTCAGTACTTC. Translated, it gives CASSERTTGPLAKNIQYF.